The clone carrying this T cell receptor beta chain has just a few counts. Its antigen is unidentified. This entry comes from a study of T cell responses to AZD1222 COVID-19 vaccine. Study results and caveats: In a largely white British group with more females than males, clonal diversity was possibly underestimated. Breadth and depth of Spike-specific TCRs rose after two AZD1222 doses.

Trimming took 6 bases from V and 3 from J; bases not matched to a gene: 6. From germline, CDR1 is MNHEY and CDR2 SVGAGI. This CDR3 is 15 amino acids long. Generated by immunoSEQ multiplex PCR, the TCRdb table keeps only in-frame clones and is missing some. The sample includes 70,000 to 90,000 clones, more than 70% of them seen just once. The sample here was peripheral blood, taken on day 0 of AZD1222 vaccination. This receptor was obtained from an adult in good health. J is TRBJ1-5 and V is TRBV6-5, with 9 positions matching TRBD1. The CDR3 is CASSTRTGDNQPQHF. In nucleotides, the CDR3 is TGTGCCAGCAGCACACGGACAGGGGACAATCAGCCCCAGCATTTT.